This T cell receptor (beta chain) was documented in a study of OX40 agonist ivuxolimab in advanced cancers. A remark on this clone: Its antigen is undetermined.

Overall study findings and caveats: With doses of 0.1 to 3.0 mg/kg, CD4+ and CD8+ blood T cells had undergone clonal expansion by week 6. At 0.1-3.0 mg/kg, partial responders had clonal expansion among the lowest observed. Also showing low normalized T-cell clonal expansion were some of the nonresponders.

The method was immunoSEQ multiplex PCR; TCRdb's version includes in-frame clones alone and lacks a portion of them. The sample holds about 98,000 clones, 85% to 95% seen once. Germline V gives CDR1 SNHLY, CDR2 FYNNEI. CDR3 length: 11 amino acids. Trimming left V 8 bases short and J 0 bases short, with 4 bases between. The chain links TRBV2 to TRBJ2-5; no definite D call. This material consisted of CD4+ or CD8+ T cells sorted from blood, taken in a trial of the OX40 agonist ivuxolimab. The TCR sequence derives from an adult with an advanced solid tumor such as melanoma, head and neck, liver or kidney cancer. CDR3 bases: TGTGCCAGCCAGTACCAAGAGACCCAGTACTTC. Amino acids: CASQYQETQYF. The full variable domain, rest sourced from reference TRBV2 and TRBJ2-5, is EPEVTQTPSHQVTQMGQEVILRCVPISNHLYFYWYRQILGQKVEFLVSFYNNEISEKSEIFDDQFSVERPDGSNFTLKIRSTKLEDSAMYFCASQYQETQYFGPGTRLLVL.